This T cell receptor beta chain was documented in a study of blood T cell repertoires in COVID-19. Study-level background: Samples of COVID-19 (acute and convalescent) were obtained from the United States, Italy and Spain. T cells, B-cell-depleted T cells, or PBMCs provided the cDNA or gDNA that served as material.

The ends were cut back, 2 bases at V and 7 bases at J, with 4 bases in the middle. Looked up from germline, CDR1 is SGHDT and CDR2 is YYEEEE. The length of the CDR3 is 10 residues. Methods used by the authors: The assay estimated nucleated cells by amplifying reference gene primers. Assay used: immunoSEQ multiplex PCR; TCRdb lists only in-frame clones, some missing. D and trimming come from the DNA, and the V and J calls and clone size come from that table. The table shows about 110,000 clones, with roughly two thirds occurring only once. The material sequenced was peripheral blood. This rearrangement joins TRBV5-6 to TRBJ2-7; no clear D. This TCR was recovered from a human donor with acute or convalescent COVID-19. The donor label of this sample is uncertain. The CDR3 reads CASSFTEQYF. CDR3 bases: TGTGCCAGCAGCTTCACAGAGCAGTACTTC.